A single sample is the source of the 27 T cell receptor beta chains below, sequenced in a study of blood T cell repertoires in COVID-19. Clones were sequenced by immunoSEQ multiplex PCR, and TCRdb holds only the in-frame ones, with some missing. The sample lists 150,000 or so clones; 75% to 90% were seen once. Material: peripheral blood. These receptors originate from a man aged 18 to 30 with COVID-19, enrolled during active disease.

CDR3 loop: CASSQDRLAGEGGTDTQYF. In nucleotides, the CDR3 is TGTGCCAGCAGCCAAGATCGGCTAGCGGGAGAGGGGGGCACAGATACGCAGTATTTT. The rearrangement uses TRBV3-1 (or the pseudogene TRBV3-2) and TRBJ2-3, with 10 positions matching TRBD2. The CDR3 totals 19 residues. From germline, CDR1 is LGHDT and CDR2 YNNKEL (reference sequence). V was pared by 0 bases and J by 1 base, with 10 bases of the junction left unmatched.

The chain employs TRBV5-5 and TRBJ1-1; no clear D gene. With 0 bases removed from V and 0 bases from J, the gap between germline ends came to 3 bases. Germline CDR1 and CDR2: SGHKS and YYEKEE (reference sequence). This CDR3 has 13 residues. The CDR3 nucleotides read TGTGCCAGCAGCTTGGGAGTGAACACTGAAGCTTTCTTT. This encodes CASSLGVNTEAFF.

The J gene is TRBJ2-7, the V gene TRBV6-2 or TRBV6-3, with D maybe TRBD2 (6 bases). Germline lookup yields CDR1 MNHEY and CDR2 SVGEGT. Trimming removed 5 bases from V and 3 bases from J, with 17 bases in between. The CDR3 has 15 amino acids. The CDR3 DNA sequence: TGTGCCAGCAGTCCAGCGGGCCAACCAAACTACGAGCAGTACTTC. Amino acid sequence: CASSPAGQPNYEQYF.

The CDR3 spells CASSPEGRPYTDTQYF. The DNA for the CDR3 is TGCGCCAGCAGCCCCGAGGGCCGACCCTACACAGATACGCAGTATTTT. The chain joins TRBV5-1 to TRBJ2-3; possibly TRBD2 for D (5 bases). This CDR3 comprises 16 residues. Germline CDR1 reads SGHRS; CDR2 reads YFSETQ. V shed 4 bases and J shed 2 bases, with 17 bases lying between them.

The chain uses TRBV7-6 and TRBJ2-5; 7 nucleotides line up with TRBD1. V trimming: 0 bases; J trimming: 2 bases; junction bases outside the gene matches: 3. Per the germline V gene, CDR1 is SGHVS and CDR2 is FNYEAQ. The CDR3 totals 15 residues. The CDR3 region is CASSLAKQGQETQYF. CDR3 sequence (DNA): TGTGCCAGCAGCTTAGCCAAACAGGGGCAAGAGACCCAGTACTTC.

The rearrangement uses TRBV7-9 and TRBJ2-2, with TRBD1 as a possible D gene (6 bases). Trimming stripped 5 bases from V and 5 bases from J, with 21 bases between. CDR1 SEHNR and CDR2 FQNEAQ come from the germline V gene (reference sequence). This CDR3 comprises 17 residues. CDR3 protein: CASSPTGTSIWTGELFF. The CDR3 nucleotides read TGTGCCAGCAGCCCGACCGGGACATCTATTTGGACCGGGGAGCTGTTTTTT.

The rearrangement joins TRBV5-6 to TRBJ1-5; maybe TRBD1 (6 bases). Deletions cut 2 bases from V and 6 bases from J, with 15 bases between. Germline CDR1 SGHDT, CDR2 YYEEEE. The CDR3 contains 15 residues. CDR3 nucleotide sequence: TGTGCCAGCAGCTTCCGGGCCCTAGGGGGTCAGCCCCAGCATTTT. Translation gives CASSFRALGGQPQHF.

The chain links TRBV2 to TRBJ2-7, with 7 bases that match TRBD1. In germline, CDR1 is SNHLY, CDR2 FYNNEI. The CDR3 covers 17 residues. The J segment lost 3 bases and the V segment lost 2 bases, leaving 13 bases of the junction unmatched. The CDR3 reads CASSEPNLGQIHYEQYF. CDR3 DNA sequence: TGTGCCAGCAGTGAACCGAATCTGGGACAGATTCACTACGAGCAGTACTTC.

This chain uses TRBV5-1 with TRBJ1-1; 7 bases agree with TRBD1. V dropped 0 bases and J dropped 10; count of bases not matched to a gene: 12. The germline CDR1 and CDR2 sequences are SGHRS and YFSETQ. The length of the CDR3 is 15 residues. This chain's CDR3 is CASSLDGTVNLGAFF. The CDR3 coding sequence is TGCGCCAGCAGCTTGGATGGGACAGTGAATCTGGGAGCTTTCTTT.

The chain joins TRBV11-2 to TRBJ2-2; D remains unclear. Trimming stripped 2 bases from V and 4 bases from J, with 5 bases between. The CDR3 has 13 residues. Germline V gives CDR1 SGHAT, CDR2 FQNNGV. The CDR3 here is CASSLIVTGELFF. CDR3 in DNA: TGTGCCAGCAGCTTAATAGTCACCGGGGAGCTGTTTTTT.

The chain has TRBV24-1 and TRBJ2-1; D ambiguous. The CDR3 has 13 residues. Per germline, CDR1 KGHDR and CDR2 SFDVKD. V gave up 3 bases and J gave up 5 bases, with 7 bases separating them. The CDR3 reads CATSDLFDNEQFF. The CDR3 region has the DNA TGTGCCACCAGTGATCTTTTCGACAATGAGCAGTTCTTC.

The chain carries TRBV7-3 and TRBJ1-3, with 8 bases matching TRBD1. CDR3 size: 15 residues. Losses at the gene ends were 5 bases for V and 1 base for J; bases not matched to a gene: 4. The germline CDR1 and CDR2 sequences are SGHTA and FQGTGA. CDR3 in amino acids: CASSRTGSSGNTIYF. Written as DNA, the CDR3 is TGTGCCAGCAGCAGGACAGGGTCGTCTGGAAACACCATATATTTT.

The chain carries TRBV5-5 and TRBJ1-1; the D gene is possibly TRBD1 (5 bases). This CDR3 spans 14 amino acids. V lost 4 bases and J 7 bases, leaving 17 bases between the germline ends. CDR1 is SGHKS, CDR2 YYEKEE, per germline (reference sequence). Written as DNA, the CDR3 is TGTGCCAGCAGCCCCGCCGGGGGGTCGGGTGAAGCTTTCTTT. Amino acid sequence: CASSPAGGSGEAFF. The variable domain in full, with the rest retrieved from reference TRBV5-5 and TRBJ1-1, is DAGVTQSPTHLIKTRGQQVTLRCSPISGHKSVSWYQQVLGQGPQFIFQYYEKEERGRGNFPDRFSARQFPNYSSELNVNALLLGDSALYLCASSPAGGSGEAFFGQGTRLTVV.

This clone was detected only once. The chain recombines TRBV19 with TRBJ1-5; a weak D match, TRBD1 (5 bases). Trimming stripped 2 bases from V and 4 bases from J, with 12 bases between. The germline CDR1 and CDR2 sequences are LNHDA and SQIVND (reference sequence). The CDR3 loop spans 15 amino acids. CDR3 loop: CASSILQGGNQPQHF. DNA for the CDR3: TGTGCCAGTAGTATATTGCAGGGTGGGAATCAGCCCCAGCATTTT.

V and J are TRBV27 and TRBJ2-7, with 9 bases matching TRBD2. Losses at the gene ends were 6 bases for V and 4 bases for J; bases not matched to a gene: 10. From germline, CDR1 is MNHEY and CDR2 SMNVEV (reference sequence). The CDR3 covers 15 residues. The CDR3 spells CASSPTGAGGYEQYF. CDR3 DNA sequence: TGTGCCAGCAGCCCAACCGGGGCGGGAGGGTACGAGCAGTACTTC.

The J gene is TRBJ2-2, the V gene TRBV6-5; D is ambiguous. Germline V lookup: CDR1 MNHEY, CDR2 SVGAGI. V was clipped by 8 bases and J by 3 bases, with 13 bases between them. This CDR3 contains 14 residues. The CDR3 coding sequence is TGTGCCAGCGTGAGCACCGCTGACACCGGGGAGCTGTTTTTT. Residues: CASVSTADTGELFF.

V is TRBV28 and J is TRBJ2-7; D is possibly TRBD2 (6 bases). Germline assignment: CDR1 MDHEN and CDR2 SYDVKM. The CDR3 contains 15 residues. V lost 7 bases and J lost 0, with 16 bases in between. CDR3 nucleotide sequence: TGTGCCAGCACCCGGACGGGACTGAGCTCCTACGAGCAGTACTTC. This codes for CASTRTGLSSYEQYF.

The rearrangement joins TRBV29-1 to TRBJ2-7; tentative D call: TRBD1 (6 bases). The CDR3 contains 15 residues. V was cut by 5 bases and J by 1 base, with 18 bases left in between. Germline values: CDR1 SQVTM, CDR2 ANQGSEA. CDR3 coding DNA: TGCAGCGTTACCTTATCCGGGACACCGTCCTACGAGCAGTACTTC. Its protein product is CSVTLSGTPSYEQYF.

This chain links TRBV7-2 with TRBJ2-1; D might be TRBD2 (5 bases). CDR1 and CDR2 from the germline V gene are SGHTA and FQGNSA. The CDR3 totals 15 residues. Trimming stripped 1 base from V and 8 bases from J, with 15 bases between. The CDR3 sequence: CASSLERGQTYEQFF. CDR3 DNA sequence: TGTGCCAGCAGCTTAGAACGGGGTCAAACGTATGAGCAGTTCTTC.

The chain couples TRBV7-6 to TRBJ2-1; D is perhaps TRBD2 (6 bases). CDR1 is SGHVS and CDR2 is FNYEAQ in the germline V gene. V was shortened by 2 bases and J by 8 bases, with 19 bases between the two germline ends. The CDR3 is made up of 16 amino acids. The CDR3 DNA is TGTGCCAGCAGCTTAACTGGAGGGTTTCGGGCCGATGAGCAGTTCTTC. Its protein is CASSLTGGFRADEQFF.

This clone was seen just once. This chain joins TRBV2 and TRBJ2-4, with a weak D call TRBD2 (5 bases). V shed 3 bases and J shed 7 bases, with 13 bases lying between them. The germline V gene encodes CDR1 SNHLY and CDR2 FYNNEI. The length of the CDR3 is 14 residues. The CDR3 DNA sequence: TGTGCCAGCAGTGACCCTCGAGGGTCGAACATTCAGTACTTC. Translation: CASSDPRGSNIQYF.

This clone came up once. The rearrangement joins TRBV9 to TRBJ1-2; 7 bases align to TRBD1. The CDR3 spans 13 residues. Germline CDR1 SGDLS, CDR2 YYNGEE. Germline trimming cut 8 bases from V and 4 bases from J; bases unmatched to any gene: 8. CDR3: CASRDSRPYGYTF. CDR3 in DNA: TGTGCCAGTAGGGACAGCCGCCCCTATGGCTACACCTTC.

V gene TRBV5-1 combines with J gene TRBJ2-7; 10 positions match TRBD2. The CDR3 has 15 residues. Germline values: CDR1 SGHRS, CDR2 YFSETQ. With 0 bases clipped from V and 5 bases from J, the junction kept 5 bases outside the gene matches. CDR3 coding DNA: TGCGCCAGCAGCTTGGGGGGAGGACTAGCGGACGAGCAGTACTTC. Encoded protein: CASSLGGGLADEQYF.

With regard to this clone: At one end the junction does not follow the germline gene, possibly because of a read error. The CDR3 coding sequence is TGTGCCAGTAAAAAGGGACAGATAGATGAAAAACTGCTTTTT. It encodes CASKKGQIDEKLLF. The chain combines TRBV19 with TRBJ1-4; TRBD1 aligns across 7 bases. Germline V CDR1 and CDR2: LNHDA, SQIVND (reference sequence). The CDR3 is made up of 14 amino acids.

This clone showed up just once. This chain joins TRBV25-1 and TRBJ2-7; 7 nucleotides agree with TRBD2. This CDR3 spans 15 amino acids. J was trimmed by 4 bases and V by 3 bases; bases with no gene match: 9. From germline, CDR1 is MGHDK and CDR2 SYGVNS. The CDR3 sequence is CASSDIRDYPYEQYF. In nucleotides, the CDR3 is TGTGCCAGCAGTGATATACGGGACTACCCATACGAGCAGTACTTC.

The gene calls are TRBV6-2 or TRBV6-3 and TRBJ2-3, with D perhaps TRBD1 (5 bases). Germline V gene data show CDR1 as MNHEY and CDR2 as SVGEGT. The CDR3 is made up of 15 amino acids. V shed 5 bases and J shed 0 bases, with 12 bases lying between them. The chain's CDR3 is CASSIGHSSTDTQYF. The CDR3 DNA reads TGTGCCAGCAGTATTGGACATTCTAGCACAGATACGCAGTATTTT.

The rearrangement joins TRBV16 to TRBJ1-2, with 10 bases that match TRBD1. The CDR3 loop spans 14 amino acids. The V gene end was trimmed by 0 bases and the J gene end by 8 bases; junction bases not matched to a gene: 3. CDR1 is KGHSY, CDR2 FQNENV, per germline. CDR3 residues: CASSQSTGGAGYTF. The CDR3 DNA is TGTGCCAGCAGCCAATCGACAGGGGGCGCGGGCTACACCTTC.